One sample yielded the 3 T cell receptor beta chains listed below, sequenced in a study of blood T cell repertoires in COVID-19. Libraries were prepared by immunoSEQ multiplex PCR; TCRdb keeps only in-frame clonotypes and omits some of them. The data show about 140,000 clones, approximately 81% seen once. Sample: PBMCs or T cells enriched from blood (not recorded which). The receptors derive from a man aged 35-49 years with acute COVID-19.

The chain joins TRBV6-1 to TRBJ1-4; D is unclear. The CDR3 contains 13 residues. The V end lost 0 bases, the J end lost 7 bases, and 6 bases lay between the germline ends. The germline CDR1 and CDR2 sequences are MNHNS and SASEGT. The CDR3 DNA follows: TGTGCCAGCAGTGAAGCCGCACTTGAAAAACTGTTTTTT. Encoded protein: CASSEAALEKLFF.

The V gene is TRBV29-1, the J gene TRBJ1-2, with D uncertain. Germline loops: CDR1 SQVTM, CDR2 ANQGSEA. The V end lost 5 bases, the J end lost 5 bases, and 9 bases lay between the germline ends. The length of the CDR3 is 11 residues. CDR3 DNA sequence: TGCAGCGTTTTGTTCCGTTATGGCTACACCTTC. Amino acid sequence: CSVLFRYGYTF.

Here the CDR3 reads CASSLDQGPGYGYTF. CDR3 sequence (DNA): TGTGCCAGCAGCTTAGATCAGGGGCCGGGGTATGGCTACACCTTC. The chain employs TRBV7-9 and TRBJ1-2, with D possibly being TRBD1 (6 bases). The CDR3 runs to 15 residues. V dropped 1 base and J dropped 5 bases, with 14 bases sitting between them. Germline V gives CDR1 SEHNR, CDR2 FQNEAQ (reference sequence). The whole variable domain, filled in from reference TRBV7-9 and TRBJ1-2, reads DTGVSQNPRHKITKRGQNVTFRCDPISEHNRLYWYRQTLGQGPEFLTYFQNEAQLEKSRLLSDRFSAERPKGSFSTLEIQRTEQGDSAMYLCASSLDQGPGYGYTFGSGTRLTVV.